This T cell receptor (beta chain) was found in a study of CD8+CD57+ T cells in acquired aplastic anemia. About the study: When averaged, DNA from sorted CD4+ and CD8+ cells came to about 3 ug.

The table lists this clonotype with many counts. CDR3 length equals 12 residues. In germline, CDR1 is SGHTA, CDR2 FQGNSA. Trimming pared 1 base from V and 6 bases from J, leaving 6 bases between. Both TCR beta VDJ combination and CDR3 sequence profiling were carried out. Genomic DNA was the template for this profiling. MiXCR was run by TCRdb on the reads, yielding one entry per CDR3 protein. The sample consists of under 350,000 distinct CDR3 sequences, 56% of them appearing once. The specimen was sorted CD4+, CD8+, or CD8+CD57+ T cells (not recorded which) from PBMCs. This chain connects TRBV7-2 to TRBJ1-1; the D is unclear. The origin of this receptor is a human donor with severe aplastic anemia or a healthy control (not recorded which). Written as DNA, the CDR3 is TGTGCCAGCAGCTTAGGAGGTCCTGAAGCTTTCTTT. This codes for CASSLGGPEAFF.